Shown below are 9 T cell receptor beta chains from a single sample sequenced in a study of T cell responses to AZD1222 COVID-19 vaccine. The method was immunoSEQ multiplex PCR; TCRdb's version includes in-frame clones alone and lacks a portion of them. Of just over 150,000 clones listed, around 87% are singletons. The sequencing used peripheral blood, collected 28 days after the second AZD1222 dose. The receptors were gathered from an adult who received the AZD1222 COVID-19 vaccine.

The rearrangement uses TRBV6-1 and TRBJ1-5, with TRBD1 as a possible D gene (6 bases). V was shortened by 0 bases and J by 3 bases, with 9 bases between the two germline ends. The CDR3 is made up of 15 amino acids. Germline CDR1 MNHNS, CDR2 SASEGT. CDR3 amino acids: CASSEAGGPNQPQHF. As DNA, the CDR3 is TGTGCCAGCAGTGAAGCGGGGGGGCCCAATCAGCCCCAGCATTTT.

The chain is built from TRBV19 and TRBJ2-6; a weak D match, TRBD2 (6 bases). The germline V gene has CDR1 LNHDA and CDR2 SQIVND (reference sequence). The CDR3 is 16 amino acids. V lost 7 bases and J 0 bases, leaving 13 bases between the germline ends. The CDR3 DNA reads as TGTGCCAGTACATCGGGGGTCCGCTCTGGGGCCAACGTCCTGACTTTC. This gives the protein CASTSGVRSGANVLTF.

The V call is TRBV12-3 or TRBV12-4, the J call TRBJ1-1, with 8 positions matching TRBD1. V gave up 5 bases and J gave up 8 bases; unmatched junction bases: 7. CDR3 length: 13 residues. CDR3: CASSLTGELEAFF. In nucleotides, the CDR3 is TGTGCCAGCAGTCTGACAGGGGAGCTGGAAGCTTTCTTT.

This chain's CDR3 is CASSLGINNSPLHF. DNA for the CDR3: TGTGCCAGCAGTTTAGGGATTAATAATTCACCCCTCCACTTT. The chain joins TRBV27 to TRBJ1-6; D gene uncertain. V lost 2 bases and J lost 5, with 7 bases in between. Germline CDR1 reads MNHEY; CDR2 reads SMNVEV (reference sequence). The CDR3 totals 14 residues.

This chain links TRBV7-2 with TRBJ2-1; D is perhaps TRBD1 (5 bases). The CDR3 consists of 15 residues. In germline, CDR1 is SGHTA, CDR2 FQGNSA. Trimming took off 4 bases at V and 5 bases at J, with 15 bases between the two ends. CDR3 loop: CASSSRADTNNEQFF. In nucleotides, the CDR3 is TGTGCCAGCAGCTCTCGGGCGGACACCAACAATGAGCAGTTCTTC.

The chain uses TRBV7-9 and TRBJ1-4; D perhaps matches TRBD1 (5 bases). Per the germline V gene, CDR1 is SEHNR and CDR2 is FQNEAQ (reference sequence). Trimming left V 5 bases short and J 4 bases short, with 17 bases between. This CDR3 comprises 16 residues. The CDR3 nucleotides read TGTGCCAGCAGCCCCGGCCGCCGGGGCCTTAATGAAAAACTGTTTTTT. It codes for CASSPGRRGLNEKLFF. The complete variable domain, with remaining parts taken from reference TRBV7-9 and TRBJ1-4, reads DTGVSQNPRHKITKRGQNVTFRCDPISEHNRLYWYRQTLGQGPEFLTYFQNEAQLEKSRLLSDRFSAERPKGSFSTLEIQRTEQGDSAMYLCASSPGRRGLNEKLFFGSGTQLSVL.

The V gene is TRBV24-1, the J gene TRBJ2-2, with 8 bases fitting TRBD1. V dropped 4 bases and J dropped 3; count of bases not matched to a gene: 6. CDR3 size: 16 residues. Germline CDR1 and CDR2: KGHDR and SFDVKD. CDR3 nucleotides: TGTGCCACCAGTGAATTAGGACAGGGAGACACCGGGGAGCTGTTTTTT. Translated: CATSELGQGDTGELFF.

The genes are TRBV19 and TRBJ2-5; D might be TRBD2 (5 bases). This CDR3 has 14 amino acids. Germline CDR1 and CDR2: LNHDA and SQIVND (reference sequence). Trimming removed 3 bases from V and 1 base from J, with 9 bases in between. This chain's CDR3 is CASSIDYSQETQYF. CDR3 bases: TGTGCCAGTAGTATCGACTACTCCCAAGAGACCCAGTACTTC.

The chain carries TRBV5-1 and TRBJ1-1; D might be TRBD1 (5 bases). V shed 0 bases and J shed 3 bases, with 12 bases lying between them. This CDR3 comprises 15 residues. Germline-derived CDR1 and CDR2 are SGHRS and YFSETQ. The CDR3 DNA follows: TGCGCCAGCAGCTTGGGTTTAGGGGCGCACACTGAAGCTTTCTTT. Amino acids: CASSLGLGAHTEAFF.